This TCR beta chain originates from a study of OX40 agonist ivuxolimab in advanced cancers. Study-level information: Patients' therapy was ivuxolimab, an antibody that acts as an agonist of OX40 (CD134). Enrolled patients in dose escalation had cancers that were hepatocellular carcinoma, melanoma, renal cell or head and neck cancer.

Regarding this clone: What it recognizes is unknown.

Repertoires were generated with immunoSEQ multiplex PCR, while TCRdb's copy carries only in-frame clones and drops some. Found here are 60,000 to 65,000 clones, about nine tenths of them singletons; the top ten hold around 25%. Whole-study findings and limits: In CD8+ T cells, expanded clones were on average more numerous than in CD4+.

The CDR3 length is 12 residues. Germline CDR1 reads PRHDT; CDR2 reads FYEKMQ (reference sequence). V was trimmed by 5 bases and J by 1 base, leaving 3 bases between them. This TCR derives from an adult with an advanced solid tumor such as melanoma, head and neck, liver or kidney cancer. This chain uses TRBV13 with TRBJ1-5; D gene uncertain. The material was CD4+ or CD8+ T cells sorted from blood, obtained in a trial of the OX40 agonist ivuxolimab. Here the CDR3 DNA reads TGTGCCAGCAGCAAGAGCAATCAGCCCCAGCATTTT. Translating it yields CASSKSNQPQHF.